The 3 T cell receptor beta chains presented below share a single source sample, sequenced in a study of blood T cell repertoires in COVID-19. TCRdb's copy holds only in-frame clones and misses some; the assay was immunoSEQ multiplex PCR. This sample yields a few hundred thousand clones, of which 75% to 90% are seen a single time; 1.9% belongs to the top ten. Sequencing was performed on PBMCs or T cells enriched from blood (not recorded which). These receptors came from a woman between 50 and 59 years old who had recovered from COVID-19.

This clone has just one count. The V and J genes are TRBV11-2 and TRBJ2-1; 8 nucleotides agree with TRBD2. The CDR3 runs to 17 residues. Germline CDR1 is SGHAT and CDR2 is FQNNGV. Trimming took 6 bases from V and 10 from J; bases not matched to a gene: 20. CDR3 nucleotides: TGTGCCAGCAGGTTCCGCGTCGGGACTAGTTCTGGGAGGGAGCAGTTCTTC. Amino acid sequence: CASRFRVGTSSGREQFF.

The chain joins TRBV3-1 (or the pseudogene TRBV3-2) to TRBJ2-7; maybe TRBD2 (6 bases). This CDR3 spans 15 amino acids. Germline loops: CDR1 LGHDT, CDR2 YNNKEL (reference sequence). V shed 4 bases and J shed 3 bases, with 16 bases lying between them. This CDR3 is CASSPYRTGGYEQYF. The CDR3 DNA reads TGTGCCAGCAGCCCCTACAGGACCGGGGGCTACGAGCAGTACTTC.

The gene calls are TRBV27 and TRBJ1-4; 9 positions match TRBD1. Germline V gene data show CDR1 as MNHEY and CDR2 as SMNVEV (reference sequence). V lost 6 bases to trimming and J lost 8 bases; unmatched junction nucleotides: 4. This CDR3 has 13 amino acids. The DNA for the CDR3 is TGTGCCAGCAGAGACGGACAGGGGGAAAAACTGTTTTTT. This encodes CASRDGQGEKLFF.